This T cell receptor (beta chain) was observed in a study of T cells in tuberculosis. About the research overall: Sequenced TCRs come from CD1B-GMM tetramer-binding T cells. In South Africa, adults with active tuberculosis were compared with IGRA-negative and latently infected IGRA-positive adolescents.

This CDR3 has 14 residues. The germline gives CDR1 MNHNY, CDR2 SVGAGI (reference sequence). With V trimmed by 3 bases and J by 9 bases, 5 bases remained unmatched. The protocol was immunoSEQ multiplex PCR, while the TCRdb copy is restricted to in-frame clones and leaves out a portion. The data contain approximately 20,000 clones, roughly 97% of them singletons. The source material was PBMCs. The rearrangement uses TRBV6-6 and TRBJ2-1, with 10 bases fitting TRBD1. The sequence derives from a donor between 10 and 35 years old with latent tuberculosis or without tuberculosis infection. CDR3 sequence reads: CASSYETGGFEQFF. CDR3 coding DNA: TGTGCCAGCAGTTATGAGACAGGGGGCTTTGAGCAGTTCTTC.